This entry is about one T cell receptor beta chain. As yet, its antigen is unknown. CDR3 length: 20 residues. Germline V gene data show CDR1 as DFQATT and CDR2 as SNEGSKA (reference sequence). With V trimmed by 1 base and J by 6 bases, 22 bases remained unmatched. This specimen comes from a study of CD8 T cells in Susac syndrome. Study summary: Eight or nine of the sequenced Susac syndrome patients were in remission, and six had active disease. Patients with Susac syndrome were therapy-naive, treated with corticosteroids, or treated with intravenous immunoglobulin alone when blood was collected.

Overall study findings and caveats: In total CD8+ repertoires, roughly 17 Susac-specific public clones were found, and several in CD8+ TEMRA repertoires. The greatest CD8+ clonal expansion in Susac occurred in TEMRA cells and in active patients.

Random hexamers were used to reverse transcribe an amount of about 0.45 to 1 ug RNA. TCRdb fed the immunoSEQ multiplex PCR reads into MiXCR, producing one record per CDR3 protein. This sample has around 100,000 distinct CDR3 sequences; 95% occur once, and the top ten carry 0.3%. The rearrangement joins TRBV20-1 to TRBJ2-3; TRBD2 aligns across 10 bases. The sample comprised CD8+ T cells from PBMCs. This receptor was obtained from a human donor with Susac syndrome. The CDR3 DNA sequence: TGCAGTGCTAGAGTCCCACAGGGGGGTCTAGCGGGAGCAGTCGGTGATACGCAGTATTTT. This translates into CSARVPQGGLAGAVGDTQYF.